Here is one T cell receptor (beta chain) with its context. These data originate in a study of cytomegalovirus exposure and HLA in healthy donors. Germline V gives CDR1 MNHEY, CDR2 SMNVEV (reference sequence). Trimming stripped 6 bases from V and 10 bases from J, with 25 bases between. The CDR3 is made up of 16 amino acids. With 60 Vbeta and 13 Jbeta primers, the PCR was carried out. The protocol was immunoSEQ multiplex PCR, while the TCRdb copy is restricted to in-frame clones and leaves out a portion. The sample holds under 200,000 clones, around 83% seen once. V gene TRBV27 combines with J gene TRBJ2-1, with D tentatively TRBD1 (7 bases). The source material was PBMCs. The TCR sequence derives from a man between 35 and 55 years old in good health and CMV-seropositive. The DNA of the CDR3 is TGTGCCAGCAGCCTTGGTGCGAGTCAGGGGGGCCGCGAGCAGTTCTTC. It specifies CASSLGASQGGREQFF.